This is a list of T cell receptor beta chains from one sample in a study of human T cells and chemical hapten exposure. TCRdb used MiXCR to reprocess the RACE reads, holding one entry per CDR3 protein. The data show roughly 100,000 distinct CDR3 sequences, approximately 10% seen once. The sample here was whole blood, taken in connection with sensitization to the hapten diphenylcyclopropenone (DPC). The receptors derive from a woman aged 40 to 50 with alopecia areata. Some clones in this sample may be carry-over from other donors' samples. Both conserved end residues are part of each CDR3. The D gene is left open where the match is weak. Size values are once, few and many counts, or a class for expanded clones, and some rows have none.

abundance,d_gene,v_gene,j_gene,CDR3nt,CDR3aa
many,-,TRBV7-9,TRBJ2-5,TGTGCCAGCAGCTTAGCTGTCCTAGCCTCCCAAGAGACCCAGTACTTC,CASSLAVLASQETQYF
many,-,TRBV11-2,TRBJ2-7,TGTGCCAGCAGCGACGGCTCCGGGGGATTATCCTCCTACGAGCAGTACTTC,CASSDGSGGLSSYEQYF
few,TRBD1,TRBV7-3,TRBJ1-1,TGTGCCAGCAGCTCACAGGGGCGGGACACTGAAGCTTTCTTT,CASSSQGRDTEAFF
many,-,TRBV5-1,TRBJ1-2,TGCGCCAGCAGCTTGCAGGTGACAGACTATGGCTACACCTTC,CASSLQVTDYGYTF
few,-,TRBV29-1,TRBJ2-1,TGCAGCGTTAACCCGGGACAAAAGGGTGGTGAGCAGTTCTTC,CSVNPGQKGGEQFF
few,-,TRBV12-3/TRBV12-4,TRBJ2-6,TGTGCCAGCAGTTTTACCGGGGCCAACGTCCTGACTTTC,CASSFTGANVLTF
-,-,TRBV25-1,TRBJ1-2,TGTGCCAGCAGTGTCGGACAGCCCTATGGCCACACCTTC,CASSVGQPYGHTF
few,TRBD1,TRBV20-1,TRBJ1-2,TGCAGTGCTGCCCAAGGGGGCGGAATCTATGGCTACACCTTC,CSAAQGGGIYGYTF
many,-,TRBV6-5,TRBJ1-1,TGTGCCAGTCAGGGACACCCGAACACTGAAGCTTTCTTT,CASQGHPNTEAFF
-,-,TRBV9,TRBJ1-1,TGTGCCAGCAGCGTAGTAAGAGAGAACACTGAAGCTTTCTTT,CASSVVRENTEAFF
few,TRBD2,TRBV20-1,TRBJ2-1,TGCAGTGCTCTACCGACTAGCGGGGCCTACAATGAGCAGTTCTTC,CSALPTSGAYNEQFF
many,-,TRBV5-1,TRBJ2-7,TGCGCCAGCAGCTTTGGCAGGTCCTACGAGCAGTACTTC,CASSFGRSYEQYF
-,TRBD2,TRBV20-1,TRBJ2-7,TGCAGTGCGAGGACTAGCGGGAGTTGGGAGCAGTACTTC,CSARTSGSWEQYF
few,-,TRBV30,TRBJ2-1,TGTGCCAGCCCTTCAACGCCATACTCCTACAATGAGCAGTTCTTC,CASPSTPYSYNEQFF
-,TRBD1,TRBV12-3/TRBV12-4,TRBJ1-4,TGTGCCAGCAGTACAGGGGCAACTAATGAAAAACTGTTTTTT,CASSTGATNEKLFF
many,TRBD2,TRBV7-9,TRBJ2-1,TGTGCCAGCAGCCATAGCGGGAGATTGCCCAATGAGCAGTTCTTC,CASSHSGRLPNEQFF